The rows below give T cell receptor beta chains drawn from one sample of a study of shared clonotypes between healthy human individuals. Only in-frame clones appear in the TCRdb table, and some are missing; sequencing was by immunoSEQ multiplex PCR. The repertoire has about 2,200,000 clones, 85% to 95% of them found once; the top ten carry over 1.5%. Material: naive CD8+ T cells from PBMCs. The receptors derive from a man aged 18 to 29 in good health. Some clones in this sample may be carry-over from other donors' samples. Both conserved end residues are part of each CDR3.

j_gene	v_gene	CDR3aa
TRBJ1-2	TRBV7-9	CASSLEWGENYGYTF
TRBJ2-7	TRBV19	CASSMDLPSSYEQYF
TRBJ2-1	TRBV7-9	CASSTPGTGYEQFF
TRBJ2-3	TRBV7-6	CASSSLSLTDTQYF
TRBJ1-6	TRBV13	CASRLRDGASLHF
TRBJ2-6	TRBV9	CASSDTVGQAFSGANVLTF
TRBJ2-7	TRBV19	CASSIGPLYEQYF
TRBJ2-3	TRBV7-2	CASSLGSTTSTDTQYF
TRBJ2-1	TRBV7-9	CASSSRDFHNEQFF
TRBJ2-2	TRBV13	CASSPVTGNTGELFF
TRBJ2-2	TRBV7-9	CASSFNTGELFF
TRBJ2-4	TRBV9	CASSVGQLPKNIQYF
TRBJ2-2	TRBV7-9	CASTPPWGPTGELFF
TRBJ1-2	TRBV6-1	CASSPKGASYGYTF
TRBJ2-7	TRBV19	CASSRGSYEQYF
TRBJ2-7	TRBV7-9	CASSSHGTGGNEQYF
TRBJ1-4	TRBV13	CASSPPGQDNEKLFF
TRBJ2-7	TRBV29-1	CAFGAYQGEQYF
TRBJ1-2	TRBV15	CATSRGRIKEYGYTF
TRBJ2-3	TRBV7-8	CASSLGLAANTRDTQYF
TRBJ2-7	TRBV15	CATSSTHYEQYF
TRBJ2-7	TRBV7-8	CASSFPTGGNYEQYF
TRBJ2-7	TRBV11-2	CASSPGVGQGIYEQYF
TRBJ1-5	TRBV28	CASSAGFRAVNQPQHF
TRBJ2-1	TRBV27	CASSLRASEQFF
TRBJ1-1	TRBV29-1	CSARLNTEAFF
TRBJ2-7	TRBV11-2	CASSSRTGSYEQYF
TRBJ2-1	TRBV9	CASSSPTSGDNEQFF
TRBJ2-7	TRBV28	CASSLGGTGQGIYEQYF
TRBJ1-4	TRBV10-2	CASSVNRVEKLFF
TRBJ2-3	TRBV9	CASSVADRNTDTQYF
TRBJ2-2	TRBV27	CASSPLGGSLTGELFF
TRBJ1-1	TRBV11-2	CASSLGGLGTEAFF
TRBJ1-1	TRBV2	CASSTPIRGLNTEAFF
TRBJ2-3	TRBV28	CASSLPQASTDTQYF
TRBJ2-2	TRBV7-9	CASSPAPGAYTGELFF
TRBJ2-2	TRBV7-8	CASSDRTSINSGELFF
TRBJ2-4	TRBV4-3	CASSQDRRSGRRENIQYF
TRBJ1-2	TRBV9	CASSVEGSGGLYGYTF
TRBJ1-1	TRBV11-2	CASSLTGAAFF
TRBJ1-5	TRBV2	CASSDQPSSNQPQHF
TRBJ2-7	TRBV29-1	CSARAGGEQYF
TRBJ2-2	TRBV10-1	CASSTGTGELFF
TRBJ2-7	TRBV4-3	CASSQESGQLDHYEQYF
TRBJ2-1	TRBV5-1	CASSPGLAGVFGYSYNEQFF
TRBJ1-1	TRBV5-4	CASSLERGRTEAFF
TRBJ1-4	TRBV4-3	CASSQGSGGGEKLFF
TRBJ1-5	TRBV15	CATSPDDRVWPDQPQHF
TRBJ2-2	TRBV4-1	CASVGGRESSGELFF
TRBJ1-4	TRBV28	CASSVEGQNEKLFF
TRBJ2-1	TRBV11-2	CASSSGTSGMYNEQFF
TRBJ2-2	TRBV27	CASSSSGRNTGELFF
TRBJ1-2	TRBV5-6	CASSLDPKYGYTF
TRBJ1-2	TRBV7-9	CASTPWMGTNYGYTF
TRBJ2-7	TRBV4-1	CASSQDSGSSYEQYF
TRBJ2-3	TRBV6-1	CASSEALWGEGNTDTQYF
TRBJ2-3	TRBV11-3	CASSLRGRAGDTQYF
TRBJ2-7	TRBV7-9	CASSPGTLSSYEQYF
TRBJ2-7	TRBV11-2	CASSLVPGSYEQYF